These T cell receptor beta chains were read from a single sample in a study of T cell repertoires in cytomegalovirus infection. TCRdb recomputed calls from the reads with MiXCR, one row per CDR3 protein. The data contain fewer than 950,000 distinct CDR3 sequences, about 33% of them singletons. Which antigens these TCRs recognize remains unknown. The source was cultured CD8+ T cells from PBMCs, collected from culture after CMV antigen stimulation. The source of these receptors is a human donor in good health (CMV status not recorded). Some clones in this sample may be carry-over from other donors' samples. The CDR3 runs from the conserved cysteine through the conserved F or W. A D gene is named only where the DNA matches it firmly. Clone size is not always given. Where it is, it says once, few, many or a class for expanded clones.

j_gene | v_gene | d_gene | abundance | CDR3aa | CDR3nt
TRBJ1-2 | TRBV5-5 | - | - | CASSAGEGDDGYTF | TGTGCCAGCAGCGCTGGAGAGGGGGACGATGGCTACACCTTC
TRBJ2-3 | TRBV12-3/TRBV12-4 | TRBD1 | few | CASSLWQGASNHTDTQYF | TGTGCCAGCAGCCTTTGGCAGGGGGCAAGTAATCACACAGATACGCAGTATTTT
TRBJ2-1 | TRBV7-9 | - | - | CASSLNWGSPNEQFF | TGTGCCAGCAGCTTAAATTGGGGGTCCCCCAATGAGCAGTTCTTC
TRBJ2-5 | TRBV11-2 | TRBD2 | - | CASSLGGLAGAEETQYF | TGTGCCAGCAGCTTAGGGGGACTAGCGGGGGCCGAAGAGACCCAGTACTTC
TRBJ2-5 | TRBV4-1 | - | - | CASSQDRQSLQETQYF | TGCGCCAGCAGCCAAGATAGGCAGAGCCTCCAAGAGACCCAGTACTTC
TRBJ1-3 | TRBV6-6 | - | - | CASTPQGSGNTIYF | TGTGCCAGCACTCCCCAGGGGTCTGGAAACACCATATATTTT
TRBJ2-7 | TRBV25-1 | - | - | CASSLGWLGQYF | TGTGCCAGCAGCCTCGGGTGGTTAGGGCAGTACTTC
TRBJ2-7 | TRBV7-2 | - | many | CASSLDGDMRTYEQYF | TGTGCCAGCAGCTTGGACGGGGACATGCGGACCTACGAGCAGTACTTC
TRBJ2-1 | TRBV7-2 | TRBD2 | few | CASSSGWGGVWNEQFF | TGTGCCAGCAGCTCAGGTTGGGGGGGGGTATGGAATGAGCAGTTCTTC
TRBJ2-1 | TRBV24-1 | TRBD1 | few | CATSDPPGQGFYNEQFF | TGTGCCACCAGTGATCCTCCCGGACAGGGGTTCTACAATGAGCAGTTCTTC
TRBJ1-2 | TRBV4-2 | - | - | CASSQESPGYGYTF | TGTGCCAGCAGCCAAGAATCGCCAGGTTATGGCTACACCTTC
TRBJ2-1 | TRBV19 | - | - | CASSISDLPNYNEQFF | TGTGCCAGTAGTATTTCCGATCTACCCAACTACAATGAGCAGTTCTTC
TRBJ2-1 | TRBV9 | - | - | CASSPRVVNEQFF | TGTGCCAGCAGCCCTAGGGTGGTCAATGAGCAGTTCTTC
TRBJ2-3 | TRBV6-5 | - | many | CASSYRGDTQYF | TGTGCCAGCAGTTACAGGGGTGATACGCAGTATTTT
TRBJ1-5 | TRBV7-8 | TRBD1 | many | CASSPGTGPLQPQHF | TGTGCCAGCAGCCCAGGGACAGGGCCACTTCAGCCCCAGCATTTT
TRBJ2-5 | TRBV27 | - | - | CASRRGSRETQYF | TGTGCCAGCAGGAGAGGGTCCCGAGAGACCCAGTACTTC
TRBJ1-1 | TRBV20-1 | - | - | CSALRHNTEAFF | TGCAGTGCTTTAAGACACAACACTGAAGCTTTCTTT
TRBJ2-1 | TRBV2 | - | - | CASFPAGVYNEQFF | TGTGCCAGCTTTCCGGCAGGTGTGTACAATGAGCAGTTCTTC
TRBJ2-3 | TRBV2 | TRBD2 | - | CASGGLAGSTDTQYF | TGTGCCAGCGGAGGACTAGCGGGGAGCACAGATACGCAGTATTTT
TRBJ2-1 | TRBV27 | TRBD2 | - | CASSLSAGLAGAEQFF | TGTGCCAGCAGTTTATCGGCAGGACTAGCGGGGGCTGAGCAGTTCTTC
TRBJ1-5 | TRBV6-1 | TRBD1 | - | CASRSGTVNSNQPQHF | TGTGCCAGCAGGAGCGGGACAGTTAATAGCAATCAGCCCCAGCATTTT
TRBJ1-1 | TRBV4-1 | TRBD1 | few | CASSQATRTGGGTEAFF | TGCGCCAGCAGCCAAGCAACTCGGACAGGCGGAGGCACTGAAGCTTTCTTT
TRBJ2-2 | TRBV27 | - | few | CASSPTGTGWEAGELFF | TGTGCCAGCAGTCCCACGGGCACAGGATGGGAGGCCGGGGAGCTGTTTTTT
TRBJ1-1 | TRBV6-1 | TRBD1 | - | CASSPFDRALTNTEAFF | TGTGCCAGCAGTCCATTTGACAGGGCCCTAACGAACACTGAAGCTTTCTTT
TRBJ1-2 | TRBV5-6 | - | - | CASSLRPAGFPSNYGYTF | TGTGCCAGCAGCCTGAGGCCGGCAGGGTTTCCATCTAACTATGGCTACACCTTC
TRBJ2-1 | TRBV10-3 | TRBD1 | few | CAIQAAFRDRAYNEQFF | TGTGCCATCCAGGCTGCATTTCGGGACAGGGCGTACAATGAGCAGTTCTTC
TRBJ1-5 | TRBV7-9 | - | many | CASSLVGIEGHQPQHF | TGTGCCAGCAGCTTAGTTGGTATCGAGGGGCATCAGCCCCAGCATTTT
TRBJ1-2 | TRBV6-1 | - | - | CASTGGSYGYTF | TGTGCCAGCACGGGGGGAAGTTATGGCTACACCTTC
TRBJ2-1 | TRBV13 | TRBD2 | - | CASSSIGLAGGDSYNEQFF | TGTGCCAGCAGCTCTATAGGCCTAGCGGGGGGTGACTCCTACAATGAGCAGTTCTTC
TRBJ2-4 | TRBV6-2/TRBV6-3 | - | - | CATLAELSWYF | TGTGCCACCTTGGCCGAGCTAAGTTGGTACTTC
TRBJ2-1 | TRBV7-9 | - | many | CASSLDSRNNEQFF | TGTGCCAGCAGCCTGGACTCCCGCAACAATGAGCAGTTCTTC
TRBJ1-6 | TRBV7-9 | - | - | CASSAQINSPLHF | TGTGCCAGCAGCGCTCAAATTAATTCACCCCTCCACTTT
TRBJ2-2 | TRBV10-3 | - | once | CAISEDFSTGELFF | TGTGCCATCAGCGAGGACTTTTCCACCGGGGAGCTGTTTTTT
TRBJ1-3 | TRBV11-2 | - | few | CASSLVAGSGNTIYF | TGTGCCAGCAGCTTAGTGGCAGGGTCTGGAAACACCATATATTTT
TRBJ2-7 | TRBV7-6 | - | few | CASSYRDPYEQYF | TGTGCCAGCAGTTATCGGGATCCCTACGAGCAGTACTTC
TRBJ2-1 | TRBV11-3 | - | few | CASSTLGNEQFF | TGTGCCAGCAGCACCTTGGGCAATGAGCAGTTCTTC
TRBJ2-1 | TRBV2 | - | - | CASPVGDEQFF | TGTGCCAGCCCGGTGGGGGATGAGCAGTTCTTC
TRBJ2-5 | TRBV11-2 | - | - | CASSFTPAVAETQYF | TGTGCCAGCAGCTTCACGCCAGCCGTGGCGGAGACCCAGTACTTC
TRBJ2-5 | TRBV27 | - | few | CASSHRHLRETQYF | TGTGCCAGCAGTCACCGACACCTCCGGGAGACCCAGTACTTC
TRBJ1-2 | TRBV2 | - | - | CASTGEGNYGYTF | TGTGCCAGCACCGGGGAGGGCAACTATGGCTACACCTTC